This T cell receptor (beta chain) was sequenced during a study of Graves' ophthalmopathy and Graves' hyperthyroidism. Hyperthyroidism was new, under 2 months, in patients aged 18 to 65. Establishment of the diagnosis relied upon clinical symptoms, serum thyroxine, TRAb, thyroid ultrasound and orbital computed tomography. There are a few counts of this clonotype. The germline gene is not matched at one end of the junction; a read error may be the cause. CDR3 regions of TCR beta were amplified from RNA transcripts. An opening RT-PCR round employed HTBI primers and preceded a second-round multiplex PCR. TCRdb independently ran MiXCR on the multiplex PCR reads; one entry per CDR3 protein. Of 560,000 or so distinct CDR3 sequences listed, roughly 40% are singletons. The CDR3 is 10 amino acids. The V gene's germline CDR1 is SGHAT and CDR2 FQNNGV.

The chain carries TRBV11-2 and TRBJ2-5; no clear D gene. The receptor comes from an adult man with Graves' hyperthyroidism. The sequencing input was peripheral blood or thyroid tissue (not recorded which). The CDR3: CASSFGTQYF. In DNA form, the CDR3 reads TGTGCTAGCAGCTTCGGGACCCAGTACTTC.